Here is one T cell receptor (beta chain) with its context. Produced via immunoSEQ multiplex PCR; TCRdb's table is partial and in-frame only. The sample has about 130,000 clones; around 82% are singletons. The data originate from a study of blood T cell repertoires in COVID-19. For the study at large: Some COVID-19 samples were acute and others convalescent; all came from the United States, Italy and Spain.

The length of the CDR3 is 17 residues. V shed 0 bases and J 0 bases; nucleotides not matched to a gene: 8. Germline CDR1 and CDR2: SGHRS and YFSETQ. This sequence was found in a woman in her 50s who had recovered from COVID-19. Sequenced material: PBMCs or T cells enriched from blood (not recorded which). The genes are TRBV5-1 and TRBJ1-1; 7 nucleotides line up with TRBD1. CDR3 amino acids: CASSLAETGSMNTEAFF. CDR3 nucleotides: TGCGCCAGCAGCTTGGCCGAGACAGGGAGCATGAACACTGAAGCTTTCTTT.